The 23 T cell receptor beta chains presented below share a single source sample, sequenced in a study of OX40 agonist ivuxolimab in advanced cancers. Assay used: immunoSEQ multiplex PCR; TCRdb lists only in-frame clones, some missing. The table includes some 70,000 clones, around 80% detected once. This sample comprised CD4+ or CD8+ T cells sorted from blood, obtained in a trial of the OX40 agonist ivuxolimab. These receptors all come from an adult with an advanced solid tumor such as melanoma, head and neck, liver or kidney cancer.

J is TRBJ2-3 and V is TRBV5-1; 7 nucleotides align to TRBD2. Germline lookup yields CDR1 SGHRS and CDR2 YFSETQ. This CDR3 comprises 17 residues. Germline trimming cut 4 bases from V and 6 bases from J; bases unmatched to any gene: 17. CDR3 DNA: TGCGCCAGCAGCCCGCTCCCCCCTAGCGGTGGATCGGATACGCAGTATTTT. This codes for CASSPLPPSGGSDTQYF.

This chain joins TRBV9 and TRBJ2-7, with 9 bases aligning to TRBD2. The CDR3 has 14 amino acids. The ends lost 4 bases at V and 0 bases at J; junction bases unmatched: 2. Per the germline V gene, CDR1 is SGDLS and CDR2 is YYNGEE. CDR3 sequence reads: CASSLAGNSYEQYF. CDR3 coding DNA: TGTGCCAGCAGCCTAGCGGGGAACTCCTACGAGCAGTACTTC. The whole variable domain, remainder taken from reference TRBV9 and TRBJ2-7, is DSGVTQTPKHLITATGQRVTLRCSPRSGDLSVYWYQQSLDQGLQFLIQYYNGEERAKGNILERFSAQQFPDLHSELNLSSLELGDSALYFCASSLAGNSYEQYFGPGTRLTVT.

V gene TRBV11-2 combines with J gene TRBJ2-2, with 8 bases matching TRBD2. V lost 5 bases and J lost 4; bases outside the gene matches: 9. The CDR3 runs 16 residues. The germline gives CDR1 SGHAT, CDR2 FQNNGV. The CDR3 coding sequence is TGTGCCAGCAGCCCATCAGCGGGAGTTGGCACCGGGGAGCTGTTTTTT. Its protein is CASSPSAGVGTGELFF.

The chain employs TRBV7-3 and TRBJ2-1; D perhaps matches TRBD2 (6 bases). Germline loops: CDR1 SGHTA, CDR2 FQGTGA. The CDR3 spans 14 residues. Between the trimmed V and J ends, which lost 3 bases and 5 bases, there was a span of 11 bases. This chain's CDR3 is CASSLARDNNEQFF. The CDR3, as DNA: TGTGCCAGCAGCTTGGCGCGGGATAACAATGAGCAGTTCTTC.

This clone was seen a single time. The chain couples TRBV30 to TRBJ1-1; tentatively, D is TRBD1 (6 bases). Per the germline V gene, CDR1 is GTSNPN and CDR2 is SVGIG (reference sequence). The CDR3 loop spans 13 amino acids. V lost 8 bases, J lost 10 bases, and 23 bases lay in between. In DNA form, the CDR3 reads TGTGCCAGTTACAGGGTGGGGATAGGACGAGCTTTCTTT. It translates to CASYRVGIGRAFF.

This clone appeared a few times. The V and J genes are TRBV4-3 and TRBJ1-3; D unresolved. There are 16 residues in the CDR3. Germline V gene data show CDR1 as LGHNA and CDR2 as YSLEER. The ends were cut back, 1 base at V and 4 bases at J, with 14 bases in the middle. The DNA for the CDR3 is TGCGCCAGCAGCCAAGGCTTGGGCCAAATCGGAAACACCATATATTTT. Translated, it gives CASSQGLGQIGNTIYF.

The chain carries TRBV4-3 and TRBJ2-3; 9 positions match TRBD2. The V and J ends lost 0 bases and 1 base, in that order; junction bases with no gene match: 2. In germline, CDR1 is LGHNA, CDR2 YSLEER. The CDR3 length is 16 residues. The CDR3 region is CASSQEERGGTDTQYF. The CDR3 bases are TGCGCCAGCAGCCAAGAAGAGCGGGGGGGCACAGATACGCAGTATTTT.

The CDR3 bases are TGTGCCAGCAGTTGGGGGCGTGAAGCTTTCTTT. Its protein is CASSWGREAFF. V usage is TRBV6-5 and J usage is TRBJ1-1, with D possibly TRBD1 on 6 matching bases. CDR1 MNHEY and CDR2 SVGAGI come from the germline V gene. The V and J ends lost 4 bases and 7 bases respectively, with 7 bases between them. The CDR3 extends over 11 amino acids.

The chain is built from TRBV18 and TRBJ2-7; TRBD1 is a possible D gene (6 bases). The CDR3 has 14 residues. The V gene lost 6 bases and the J gene lost 2 bases, with 14 bases spanning the gap. Per germline, CDR1 KGHSH and CDR2 LQKENI. CDR3 nucleotides: TGTGCCAGCTCTAAAGGGGGTCAAGCCTACGAGCAGTACTTC. Protein product: CASSKGGQAYEQYF.

This chain joins TRBV18 and TRBJ2-2; 9 nucleotides line up with TRBD1. The trim removed 10 bases at V and 3 bases at J, leaving 9 bases unmatched. The CDR3 is 15 residues long. Germline V gene lookup returns CDR1 KGHSH and CDR2 LQKENI. The chain's CDR3 is CATGSGTGHTGELFF. The CDR3 DNA reads as TGTGCCACCGGATCCGGGACAGGGCACACCGGGGAGCTGTTTTTT.

CDR3 in DNA: TGTGCCAGCAGTTTAAGTCGGCCCCTTAGCAATCAGCCCCAGCATTTT. Its protein is CASSLSRPLSNQPQHF. The J gene is TRBJ1-5, the V gene TRBV27; D unresolved. This CDR3 is 16 amino acids long. Trimming removed 2 bases at V and 0 bases at J, with 11 bases between. Germline V gene data show CDR1 as MNHEY and CDR2 as SMNVEV (reference sequence).

This chain uses TRBV7-2 with TRBJ2-7; TRBD1 aligns across 8 bases. CDR1 is SGHTA, CDR2 FQGNSA, per germline. The CDR3 has 14 residues. The V and J ends lost 4 bases and 3 bases, in that order; junction bases with no gene match: 5. Here the CDR3 reads CASSYGDRLYEQYF. CDR3 coding DNA: TGTGCCAGCAGCTACGGGGACAGGCTCTACGAGCAGTACTTC.

Note on this clone: Its ends do not fully match the called genes, so a read error is possible. The chain recombines TRBV2 with TRBJ1-4; D perhaps matches TRBD1 (5 bases). Germline V lookup: CDR1 SNHLY, CDR2 FYNNEI. There are 12 residues in the CDR3. The CDR3 region is CASREGVEKLFF. The CDR3 region has the DNA TGTGCCAGCAGGGAAGGGGTTGAAAAACTGTTTTTT. The full variable domain, with the rest looked up from reference TRBV2 and TRBJ1-4, is EPEVTQTPSHQVTQMGQEVILRCVPISNHLYFYWYRQILGQKVEFLVSFYNNEISEKSEIFDDQFSVERPDGSNFTLKIRSTKLEDSAMYFCASREGVEKLFFGSGTQLSVL.

The sample holds a few counts of this clone. The chain links TRBV29-1 to TRBJ1-4; no clear D gene. V lost 3 bases and J lost 5, with 7 bases in between. Germline lookup yields CDR1 SQVTM and CDR2 ANQGSEA. The CDR3 is made up of 12 amino acids. Here the CDR3 DNA reads TGCAGCGTTGACGGCGGCAATGAAAAACTGTTTTTT. Protein product: CSVDGGNEKLFF. The whole variable domain, filled in from reference TRBV29-1 and TRBJ1-4, reads SAVISQKPSRDICQRGTSLTIQCQVDSQVTMMFWYRQQPGQSLTLIATANQGSEATYESGFVIDKFPISRPNLTFSTLTVSNMSPEDSSIYLCSVDGGNEKLFFGSGTQLSVL.

This rearrangement joins TRBV7-6 to TRBJ2-1; the match to TRBD2 covers 8 bases. Trimming at V came to 2 bases and at J to 6 bases, leaving 9 bases not matched to a gene. Per the germline V gene, CDR1 is SGHVS and CDR2 is FNYEAQ. CDR3 length equals 16 residues. CDR3 in DNA: TGTGCCAGCAGCTTAACGGGGGGGAAGGTGAGCAATGAGCAGTTCTTC. It encodes CASSLTGGKVSNEQFF.

In its sample, this clone was seen once. The rearrangement uses TRBV5-4 and TRBJ2-5, with D possibly being TRBD1 or TRBD2 (5 bases each). CDR3 length: 15 residues. Trimming took off 4 bases at V and 3 bases at J, with 16 bases between the two ends. Germline lookup yields CDR1 SGHNT and CDR2 YYREEE (reference sequence). The CDR3, as DNA: TGTGCCAGCAGCCCCAGGGCGGTGGGGGAAGAGACCCAGTACTTC. Translated: CASSPRAVGEETQYF.

V gene TRBV5-1 combines with J gene TRBJ1-2, with D perhaps matching TRBD1 (6 bases). CDR1 is SGHRS and CDR2 is YFSETQ in the germline V gene. V lost 4 bases and J lost 4, with 20 bases in between. The CDR3 spans 16 residues. DNA of the CDR3: TGCGCCAGCAGCCGGGACACTCCCGGAGGCATCTATGGCTACACCTTC. Translating it yields CASSRDTPGGIYGYTF.

The V call is TRBV5-5, the J call TRBJ2-1; unclear D gene. This CDR3 is built from 12 residues. Trimming took off 2 bases at V and 7 bases at J, with 7 bases between the two ends. Germline loops: CDR1 SGHKS, CDR2 YYEKEE (reference sequence). The CDR3 sequence: CASSLTFNEQFF. CDR3 DNA: TGTGCCAGCAGCTTAACCTTTAATGAGCAGTTCTTC.

The chain combines TRBV19 with TRBJ2-1, with 7 bases identical to TRBD1. Germline CDR1 LNHDA, CDR2 SQIVND (reference sequence). The CDR3 is made up of 12 amino acids. The junction had 4 bases not matched to a gene; V was cut back by 10 bases and J by 4 bases. Here the CDR3 DNA reads TGTGCCACCACGACAGGGTACAATGAGCAGTTCTTC. This encodes CATTTGYNEQFF.

The CDR3 loop is CASSQGLQGAYTGELFF. CDR3 nucleotides: TGTGCCAGCAGCCAAGGCTTACAGGGGGCGTACACCGGGGAGCTGTTTTTT. This chain uses TRBV14 with TRBJ2-2, with 9 bases matching TRBD1. CDR1 and CDR2 from the germline V gene are SGHDN and FVKESK. The CDR3 totals 17 residues. The trim removed 1 base at V and 3 bases at J, leaving 6 bases unmatched.

The rearrangement uses TRBV4-1 and TRBJ2-2; 11 bases map to TRBD2. V dropped 6 bases and J dropped 4; count of bases not matched to a gene: 4. Germline V CDR1 and CDR2: MGHRA, YSYEKL. The CDR3 is made up of 15 amino acids. In DNA form, the CDR3 reads TGCGCCAGCAGGGGACTAGCGGATACCACCGGGGAGCTGTTTTTT. Protein sequence: CASRGLADTTGELFF.

For this clone: This same CDR3 is encoded by further DNA sequences in the sample. The genes are TRBV5-6 and TRBJ1-2; the match to TRBD1 covers 7 bases. CDR3 length equals 13 residues. Germline loops: CDR1 SGHDT, CDR2 YYEEEE. The trim removed 1 base at V and 8 bases at J, leaving 5 bases unmatched. In DNA form, the CDR3 reads TGTGCCAGCAGCTTGCGACAGGGAGACGGCTACACCTTC. Translating it yields CASSLRQGDGYTF. Full variable domain (remainder filled in from reference TRBV5-6 and TRBJ1-2): DAGVTQSPTHLIKTRGQQVTLRCSPKSGHDTVSWYQQALGQGPQFIFQYYEEEERQRGNFPDRFSGHQFPNYSSELNVNALLLGDSALYLCASSLRQGDGYTFGSGTRLTVV.

J is TRBJ1-3 and V is TRBV9; possibly TRBD1 for D (6 bases). Trimming stripped 3 bases from V and 2 bases from J, with 12 bases between. CDR3 size: 15 residues. Per the germline V gene, CDR1 is SGDLS and CDR2 is YYNGEE. CDR3 in DNA: TGTGCCAGCAGCGCCCCTCAGGGGACTGGAAACACCATATATTTT. Protein: CASSAPQGTGNTIYF.